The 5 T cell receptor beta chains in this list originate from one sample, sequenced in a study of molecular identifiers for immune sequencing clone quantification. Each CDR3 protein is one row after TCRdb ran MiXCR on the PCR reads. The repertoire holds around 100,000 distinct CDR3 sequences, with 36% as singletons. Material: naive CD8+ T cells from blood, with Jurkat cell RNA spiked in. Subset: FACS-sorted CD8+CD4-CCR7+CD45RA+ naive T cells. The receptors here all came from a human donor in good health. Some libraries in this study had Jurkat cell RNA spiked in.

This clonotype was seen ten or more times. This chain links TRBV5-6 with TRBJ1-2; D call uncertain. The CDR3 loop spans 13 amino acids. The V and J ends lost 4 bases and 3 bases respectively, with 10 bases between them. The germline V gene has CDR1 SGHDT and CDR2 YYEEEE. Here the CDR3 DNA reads TGTGCCAGCAGCAATATTCCCTACTATGGCTACACCTTC. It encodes CASSNIPYYGYTF.

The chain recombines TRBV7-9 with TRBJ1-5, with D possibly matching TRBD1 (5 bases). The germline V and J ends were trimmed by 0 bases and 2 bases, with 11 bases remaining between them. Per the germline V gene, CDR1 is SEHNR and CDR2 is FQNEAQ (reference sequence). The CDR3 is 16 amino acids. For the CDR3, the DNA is TGTGCCAGCAGCTTAGCCGGGGGTATAGGCAATCAGCCCCAGCATTTT. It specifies CASSLAGGIGNQPQHF. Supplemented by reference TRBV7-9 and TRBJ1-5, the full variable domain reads DTGVSQNPRHKITKRGQNVTFRCDPISEHNRLYWYRQTLGQGPEFLTYFQNEAQLEKSRLLSDRFSAERPKGSFSTLEIQRTEQGDSAMYLCASSLAGGIGNQPQHFGDGTRLSIL.

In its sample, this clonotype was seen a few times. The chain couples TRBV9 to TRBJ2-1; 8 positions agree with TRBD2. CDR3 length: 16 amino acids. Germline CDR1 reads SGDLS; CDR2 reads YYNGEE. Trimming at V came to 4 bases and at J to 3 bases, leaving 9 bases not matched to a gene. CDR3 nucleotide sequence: TGTGCCAGCAGCTCCACCAGACGGGAGGGCTACAATGAGCAGTTCTTC. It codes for CASSSTRREGYNEQFF.

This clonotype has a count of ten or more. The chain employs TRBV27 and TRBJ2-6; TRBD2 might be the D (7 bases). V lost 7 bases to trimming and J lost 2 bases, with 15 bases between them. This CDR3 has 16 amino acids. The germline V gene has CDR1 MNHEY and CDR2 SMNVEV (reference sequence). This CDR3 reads CASMRGGGTGANVLTF. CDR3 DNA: TGTGCCAGCATGCGAGGGGGAGGGACTGGGGCCAACGTCCTGACTTTC.

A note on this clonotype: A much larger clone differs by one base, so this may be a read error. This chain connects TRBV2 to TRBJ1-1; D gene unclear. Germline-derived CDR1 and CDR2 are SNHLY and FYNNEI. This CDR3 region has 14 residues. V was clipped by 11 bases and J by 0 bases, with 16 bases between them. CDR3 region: CASPDPIMNTEAFF. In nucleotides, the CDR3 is TGTGCCTCCCCGGACCCGATAATGAACACTGAAGCTTTCTTT.